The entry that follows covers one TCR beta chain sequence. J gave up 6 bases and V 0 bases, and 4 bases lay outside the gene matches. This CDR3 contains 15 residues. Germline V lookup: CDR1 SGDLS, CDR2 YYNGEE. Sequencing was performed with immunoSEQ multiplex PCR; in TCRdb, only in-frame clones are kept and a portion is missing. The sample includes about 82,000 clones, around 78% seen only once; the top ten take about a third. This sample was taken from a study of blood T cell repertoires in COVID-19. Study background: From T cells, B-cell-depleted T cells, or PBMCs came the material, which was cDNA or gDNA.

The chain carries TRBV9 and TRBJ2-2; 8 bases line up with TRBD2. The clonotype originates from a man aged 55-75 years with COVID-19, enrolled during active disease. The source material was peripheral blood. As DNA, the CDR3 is TGTGCCAGCAGCGTAGAGGGACTAGTGGCCGGGGAGCTGTTTTTT. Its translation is CASSVEGLVAGELFF.